A selection of T cell receptor beta chains follows, all from one sample in a study of T cell repertoires in cytomegalovirus infection. TCRdb recomputed calls from the reads with MiXCR, one row per CDR3 protein. The sample records about 830,000 distinct CDR3 sequences, approximately 29% being singletons. These receptors have no known antigen. The specimen comprised cultured CD8+ T cells from PBMCs, sampled from culture after CMV antigen stimulation. The receptors here all came from a human donor in good health (CMV status not recorded). Some clones in this sample may be carry-over from other donors' samples. Both conserved end residues are part of each CDR3. The D gene is left open where the match is weak. Only some rows state a clone size, as once, few, many or a class for expanded clones.

d_call clone_size j_call v_call cdr3_nt cdr3_aa
NA NA TRBJ2-1 TRBV5-1 TGCGCCAGCAGCCCAACCGGGTCGGGACGAATTAAATCCTTTTCCTACAATGAGCAGTTCTTC CASSPTGSGRIKSFSYNEQFF
NA NA TRBJ1-1 TRBV7-1 TGTGTCAGCAGCGGAGGGGTTTCGGGTTTAGGGAACACTGAAGCTTTCTTT CVSSGGVSGLGNTEAFF
NA NA TRBJ2-1 TRBV7-8 TGTGCCAGCAGCCCAAGCGTCGATGAGCAGTTCTTC CASSPSVDEQFF
NA NA TRBJ2-3 TRBV19 TGTGCCAGTACTCCCAGTAGCACAGATACGCAGTATTTT CASTPSSTDTQYF
NA many TRBJ2-3 TRBV7-2 TGTGCCAGCAGCTACCGGGACTCCCTCGGAGATACGCAGTATTTT CASSYRDSLGDTQYF
NA NA TRBJ1-2 TRBV19 TGTGCCAGCCTGGAGGGTTACTATGGCTACACCTTC CASLEGYYGYTF
NA NA TRBJ1-1 TRBV5-6 TGTGCCCCGGGGGCCAAACAGAACACTGAAGCTTTCTTT CAPGAKQNTEAFF
NA few TRBJ1-6 TRBV6-6 TGTGCCAGCAGCCTCGAAGTCCCCCGGACCCATAATTCACCCCTCCACTTT CASSLEVPRTHNSPLHF
NA NA TRBJ1-1 TRBV15 TGTGCCACCAGCAGAGTCGGTGGGGGCAAGAACACTGAAGCTTTCTTT CATSRVGGGKNTEAFF
TRBD2 NA TRBJ2-1 TRBV15 TGTGCCACCAGCAGAGATGGGGTAGCGGGGTGGTACAATGAGCAGTTCTTC CATSRDGVAGWYNEQFF
TRBD1 NA TRBJ1-2 TRBV27 TGTGCCAGCAGAGGAGGGGGCGATGGCTACACCTTC CASRGGGDGYTF
TRBD2 NA TRBJ2-3 TRBV5-6 TGTGCCAGCAGCTTGGCCTGGCCTAGCGGAATCACAGATACGCAGTATTTT CASSLAWPSGITDTQYF
NA many TRBJ1-5 TRBV7-8 TGTGCCAGCAGTACTGCCCCCCAGGGACGTCAGCCCCAGCATTTT CASSTAPQGRQPQHF
TRBD2 NA TRBJ2-1 TRBV12-3/TRBV12-4 TGTGCCAGCAGTTTAGATCCGACTAGCGGGGGCTCCTACAATGAGCAGTTCTTC CASSLDPTSGGSYNEQFF
NA NA TRBJ2-7 TRBV7-6 TGTGCCAGCAGAGGATTGGCGTCTCCCTACGAGCAGTACTTC CASRGLASPYEQYF
TRBD1 many TRBJ1-6 TRBV4-1 TGTGCCAGCAGCCAAACAGGGGGTAATTCACCCCTCCACTTT CASSQTGGNSPLHF
NA NA TRBJ1-5 TRBV5-5 TGTGCCAGCAGCCCCGATTTAGCTAATCAGCCCCAGCATTTT CASSPDLANQPQHF
NA few TRBJ2-5 TRBV4-1 TGCGCCAGCAGCCCGGATGGGGCCAGGGGTCCTCAAGAGACCCAGTACTTC CASSPDGARGPQETQYF
NA once TRBJ1-1 TRBV19 TGTGCCAGTAGGATGGGTAACTTCAGGGCCATGAACACTGAAGCTTTCTTT CASRMGNFRAMNTEAFF
NA many TRBJ2-3 TRBV6-1 TGTGCCAGCAGTTTTAGACCTTCGGGCACAGATACGCAGTATTTT CASSFRPSGTDTQYF
NA NA TRBJ2-7 TRBV5-1 TGCGCCAGCAGCTTCCGAGGGGGTGAGCAGTACTTC CASSFRGGEQYF
NA NA TRBJ1-4 TRBV7-9 TGTGCCAGCAGCTTAGGACGGGAAAATGAAAAACTGTTTTTT CASSLGRENEKLFF
TRBD1 NA TRBJ1-5 TRBV3-1 TGTGCCAGCAGCCAATTCAGGGGGCCAAATCAGCCCCAGCATTTT CASSQFRGPNQPQHF
TRBD1 NA TRBJ1-2 TRBV27 TGTGCCAGCAGTTCCGAATGGACAGGGAACGTCGATGGCTACACCTTC CASSSEWTGNVDGYTF
TRBD2 NA TRBJ2-3 TRBV9 TGTGCCAGCAGCGTTCGAGCGGGGGGGTCCTCTCCCACAGATACGCAGTATTTT CASSVRAGGSSPTDTQYF
NA few TRBJ2-2 TRBV27 TGTGCCAGCAGTTTATTGGGGGAGGGGGCTGTCACCGGGGAGCTGTTTTTT CASSLLGEGAVTGELFF
NA NA TRBJ1-1 TRBV9 TGTGCCAGCAGCGTAGGAACAGATCTGAACACTGAAGCTTTCTTT CASSVGTDLNTEAFF
NA NA TRBJ2-1 TRBV19 TGTGCCAGTAGTCCGGAAAGGTCCTACAATGAGCAGTTCTTC CASSPERSYNEQFF
TRBD1 NA TRBJ2-5 TRBV10-3 TGTGCCATCAGTGAGTGGGGGACAGGCCAAGAGACCCAGTACTTC CAISEWGTGQETQYF
NA NA TRBJ2-7 TRBV7-6 TGTGCCAGCAGCTTAGGTACGGGACATCAAGACTACGAGCAGTACTTC CASSLGTGHQDYEQYF
TRBD2 few TRBJ2-1 TRBV11-2 TGTGCCAGCAGCTTAGTCGGGGGGGCCCCTTACAATGAGCAGTTCTTC CASSLVGGAPYNEQFF
NA few TRBJ1-2 TRBV20-1 TGCAGTGCTATCAACCCCTATGGCTACACCTTC CSAINPYGYTF
NA NA TRBJ2-1 TRBV29-1 TGCAGCGTGGACGGGGGCTACGATGAGCAGTTCTTC CSVDGGYDEQFF
TRBD2 NA TRBJ2-3 TRBV4-2 TGTGCCAGCAGCCAATTAACTAGCGGGAGGGCGGATACGCAGTATTTT CASSQLTSGRADTQYF
NA few TRBJ1-1 TRBV6-2/TRBV6-3 TGTGCCAGCAGTTACCTGGCGCCCACTGAAGCTTTCTTT CASSYLAPTEAFF
NA NA TRBJ1-1 TRBV19 TGTGCCAGTAGGGGCTCCCGAGGAACTGAAGCTTTCTTT CASRGSRGTEAFF
NA few TRBJ2-1 TRBV19 TGTGCCAGTAGTATAGGACTAGTTTCATACAATGAGCAGTTCTTC CASSIGLVSYNEQFF
NA NA TRBJ2-5 TRBV28 TGTGCCAGCAGTGAATTAACCGGGCCCCACTTTCAAGAGACCCAGTACTTC CASSELTGPHFQETQYF
NA few TRBJ1-1 TRBV12-5 TGTGCTAGTGGTTTTACAACCCCCGGTGAGAAGAACACTGAAGCTTTCTTT CASGFTTPGEKNTEAFF
TRBD1 NA TRBJ2-5 TRBV23-1 TGCGCCAGCAGTCACCCCCCCGACAGGGGCCGGGAGACCCAGTACTTC CASSHPPDRGRETQYF
NA NA TRBJ1-1 TRBV7-9 TGTGCCAACAGCTTAGCGACTCCAGAAGCTTTCTTT CANSLATPEAFF
NA few TRBJ1-3 TRBV6-1 TGTGCCAGCAGTGAAGCGCAAGACGGCAGCTCTGGAAACACCATATATTTT CASSEAQDGSSGNTIYF
TRBD2 NA TRBJ2-5 TRBV6-1 TGTGCCAGCAGGGAGCGGGGGGGCGGGGAGACCCAGTACTTC CASRERGGGETQYF
NA NA TRBJ1-2 TRBV19 TGTGCGGCACAGGAGAACTATGGCTACACCTTC CAAQENYGYTF
TRBD1 NA TRBJ2-7 TRBV6-6 TGTGCCAGCAGCTCTCGCCGGGACAGGTCCCACGAGCAGTACTTC CASSSRRDRSHEQYF
TRBD1 NA TRBJ1-6 TRBV20-1 TGCAGTGCTAGTACAGGGGCGAGAAATTCACCCCTCCACTTT CSASTGARNSPLHF
TRBD2 few TRBJ2-1 TRBV6-2/TRBV6-3 TGTGCCAGCAGCTGGACTAGCGCTAGCTCCTACAATGAGCAGTTCTTC CASSWTSASSYNEQFF